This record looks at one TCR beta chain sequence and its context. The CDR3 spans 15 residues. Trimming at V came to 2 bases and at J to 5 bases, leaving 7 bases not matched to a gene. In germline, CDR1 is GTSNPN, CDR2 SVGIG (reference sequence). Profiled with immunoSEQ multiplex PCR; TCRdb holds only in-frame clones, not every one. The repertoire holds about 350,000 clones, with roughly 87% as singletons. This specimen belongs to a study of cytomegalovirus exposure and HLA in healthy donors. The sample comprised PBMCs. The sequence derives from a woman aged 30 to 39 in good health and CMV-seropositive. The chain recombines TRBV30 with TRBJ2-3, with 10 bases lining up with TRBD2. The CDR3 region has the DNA TGTGCCTGGAGTCGGAGCGGGAGGGCGATAGATACGCAGTATTTT. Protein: CAWSRSGRAIDTQYF. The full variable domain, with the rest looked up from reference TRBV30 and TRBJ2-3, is SQTIHQWPATLVQPVGSPLSLECTVEGTSNPNLYWYRQAAGRGLQLLFYSVGIGQISSEVPQNLSASRPQDRQFILSSKKLLLSDSGFYLCAWSRSGRAIDTQYFGPGTRLTVL.